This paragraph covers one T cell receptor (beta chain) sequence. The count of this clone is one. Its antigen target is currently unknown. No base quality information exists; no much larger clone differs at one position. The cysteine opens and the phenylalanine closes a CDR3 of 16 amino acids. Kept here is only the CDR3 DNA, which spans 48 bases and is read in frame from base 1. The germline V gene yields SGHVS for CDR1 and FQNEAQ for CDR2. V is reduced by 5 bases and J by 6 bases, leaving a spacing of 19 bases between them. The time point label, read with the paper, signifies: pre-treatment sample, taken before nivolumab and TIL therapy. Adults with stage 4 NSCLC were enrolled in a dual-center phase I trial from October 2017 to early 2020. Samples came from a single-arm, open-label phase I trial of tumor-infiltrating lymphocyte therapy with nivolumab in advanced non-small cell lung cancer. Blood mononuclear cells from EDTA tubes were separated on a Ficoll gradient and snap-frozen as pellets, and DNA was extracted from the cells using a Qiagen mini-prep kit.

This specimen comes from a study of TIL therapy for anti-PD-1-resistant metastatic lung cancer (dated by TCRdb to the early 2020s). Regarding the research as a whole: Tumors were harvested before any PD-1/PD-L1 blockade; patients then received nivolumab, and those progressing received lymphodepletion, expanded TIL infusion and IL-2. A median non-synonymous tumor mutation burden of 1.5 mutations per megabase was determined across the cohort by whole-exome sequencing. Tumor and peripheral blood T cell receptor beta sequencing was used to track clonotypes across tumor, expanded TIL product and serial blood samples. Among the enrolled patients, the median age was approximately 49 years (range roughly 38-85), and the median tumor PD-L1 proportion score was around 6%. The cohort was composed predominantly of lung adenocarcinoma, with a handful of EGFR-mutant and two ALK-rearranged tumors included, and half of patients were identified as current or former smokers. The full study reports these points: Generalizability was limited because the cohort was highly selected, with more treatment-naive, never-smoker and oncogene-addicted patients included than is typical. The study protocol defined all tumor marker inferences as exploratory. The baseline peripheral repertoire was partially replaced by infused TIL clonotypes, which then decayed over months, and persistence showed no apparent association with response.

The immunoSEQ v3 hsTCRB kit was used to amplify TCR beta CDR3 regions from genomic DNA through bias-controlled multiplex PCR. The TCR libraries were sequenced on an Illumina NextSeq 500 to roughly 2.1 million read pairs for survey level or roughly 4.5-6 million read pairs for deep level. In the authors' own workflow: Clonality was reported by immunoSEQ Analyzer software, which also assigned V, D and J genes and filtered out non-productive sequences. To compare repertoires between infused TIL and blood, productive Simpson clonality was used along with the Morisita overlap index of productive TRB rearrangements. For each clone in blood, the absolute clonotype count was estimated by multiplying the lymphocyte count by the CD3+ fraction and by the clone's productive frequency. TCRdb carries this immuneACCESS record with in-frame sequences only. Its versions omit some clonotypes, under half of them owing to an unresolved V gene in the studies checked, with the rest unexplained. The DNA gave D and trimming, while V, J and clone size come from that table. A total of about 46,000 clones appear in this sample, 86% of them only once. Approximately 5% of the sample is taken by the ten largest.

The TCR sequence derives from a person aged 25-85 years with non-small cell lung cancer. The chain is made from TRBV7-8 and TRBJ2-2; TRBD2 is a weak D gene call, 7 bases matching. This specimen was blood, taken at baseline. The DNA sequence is TGTGCCAGCAGCCAAGACGGGGGGCGGACTGCCGGGGAGCTGTTTTTT. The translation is CASSQDGGRTAGELFF.